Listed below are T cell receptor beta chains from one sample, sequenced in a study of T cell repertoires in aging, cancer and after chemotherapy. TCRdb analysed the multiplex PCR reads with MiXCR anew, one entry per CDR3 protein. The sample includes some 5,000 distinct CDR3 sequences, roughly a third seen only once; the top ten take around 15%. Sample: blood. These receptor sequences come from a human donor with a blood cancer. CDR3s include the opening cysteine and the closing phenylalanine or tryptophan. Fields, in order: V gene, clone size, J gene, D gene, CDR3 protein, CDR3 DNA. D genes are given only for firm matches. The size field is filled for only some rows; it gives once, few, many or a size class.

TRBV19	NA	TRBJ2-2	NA	CSSSIESPRGELFF	TGTTCCAGTAGTATCGAGAGTCCCCGCGGGGAGCTGTTTTTT
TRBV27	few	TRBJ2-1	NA	CASSIQDSYNEQFF	TGTGCCAGCAGTATCCAGGACTCCTACAATGAGCAGTTCTTC
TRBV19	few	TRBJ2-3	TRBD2	CASRLRGVSTDTQYF	TGTGCCAGCCGACTCCGGGGGGTCAGCACAGATACGCAGTATTTT
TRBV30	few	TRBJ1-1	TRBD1	CAWSVPPPRDRVRTEAFF	TGTGCCTGGAGTGTACCCCCCCCTCGGGACAGGGTACGGACTGAAGCTTTCTTT
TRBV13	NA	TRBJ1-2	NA	CASSPRAGTNYGYTF	TGTGCCAGCAGCCCTCGGGCAGGGACTAACTATGGCTACACCTTC
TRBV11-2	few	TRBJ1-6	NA	CASSFNNSPLHF	TGTGCCAGCAGCTTCAATAATTCACCCCTCCACTTT
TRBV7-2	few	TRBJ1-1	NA	CASSLVPENTEAFF	TGTGCCAGCAGCTTAGTTCCTGAGAACACTGAAGCTTTCTTT
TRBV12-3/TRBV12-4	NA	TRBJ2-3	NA	CASSSPSSKADTQYF	TGTGCCAGCAGTTCGCCCAGTTCCAAGGCAGATACGCAGTATTTT
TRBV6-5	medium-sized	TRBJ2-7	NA	CASGSSPYEQYF	TGTGCCAGCGGCTCGTCCCCCTACGAGCAGTACTTC
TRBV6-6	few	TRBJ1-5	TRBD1	CASSIQQGYSNQPQHF	TGTGCCAGCAGTATTCAACAGGGGTATAGCAATCAGCCCCAGCATTTT
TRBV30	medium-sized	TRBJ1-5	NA	CAWSVPRLKGTHQPQHF	TGTGCCTGGAGTGTACCCCGGTTAAAGGGCACCCATCAGCCCCAGCATTTT
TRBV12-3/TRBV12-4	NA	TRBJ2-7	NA	CASSPGSPYEQYF	TGTGCCAGCAGTCCCGGGAGCCCTTACGAGCAGTACTTC
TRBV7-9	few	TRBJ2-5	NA	CASSLALSGETQYF	TGTGCCAGCAGCTTAGCGCTAAGCGGAGAGACCCAGTACTTC
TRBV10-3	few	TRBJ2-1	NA	CAIKIGGSYNEQFF	TGTGCCATCAAAATCGGGGGCTCCTACAATGAGCAGTTCTTC
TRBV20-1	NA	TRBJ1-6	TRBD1	CSAPGQRTYNSPLHF	TGCAGTGCTCCGGGACAGAGGACCTATAATTCACCCCTCCACTTT
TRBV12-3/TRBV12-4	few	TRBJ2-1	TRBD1	CASSPWDRRRNEQFF	TGTGCCAGCAGCCCTTGGGACAGAAGACGGAATGAGCAGTTCTTC
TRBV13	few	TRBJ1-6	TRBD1	CASSLEGATLHF	TGTGCCAGCAGCTTAGAGGGGGCAACCCTCCACTTT
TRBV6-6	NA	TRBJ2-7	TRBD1	CASNWDSASYEQYF	TGTGCCAGCAATTGGGACAGTGCCTCCTACGAGCAGTACTTC